This entry concerns a single TCR beta chain. As yet, its antigen is unknown. Each donor's status was that of a healthy bone marrow donor. These data come from a study of cytomegalovirus exposure and HLA in healthy donors. Study summary: Drawn from HLA-typed donors, about 85 million unique TCRs were held in an early data release.

Study-wide results and limits: The study labeled about 160 TCR beta chains cytomegalovirus-associated.

Germline V CDR1 and CDR2: SGHRS, YFSETQ. With V trimmed by 0 bases and J by 0 bases, 6 bases remained unmatched. The CDR3 is 16 amino acids. 13 Jbeta primers and 60 Vbeta primers were used for the PCR. Clones were read by immunoSEQ multiplex PCR, and TCRdb kept only the in-frame ones, dropping some. The listing contains some 70,000 clones. The gene calls are TRBV5-1 and TRBJ2-7, with 7 bases that match TRBD1. Sequencing was done on a sample of PBMCs. This receptor was identified in a boy between 10 and 17 years old in good health and CMV-seronegative. In DNA, the CDR3 is TGCGCCAGCAGCTTGGGCTACAGGGGAAGCTCCTACGAGCAGTACTTC. Amino acid sequence: CASSLGYRGSSYEQYF.